A single TCR beta chain is shown here with its context. Germline is not matched at one junction end, which may reflect a read error. This sample is drawn from a study of control samples from healthy donors and cancer patients. TCRdb's table, derived via immunoSEQ multiplex PCR, lists solely in-frame clones and lacks some. This sample has some 150,000 clones; 91% occur once, and the top ten carry 1.5%. The CDR3 consists of 14 residues. CDR1 and CDR2 from the germline V gene are SGHTA and FQGNSA. The chain has TRBV7-2 and TRBJ1-5, with unresolved D. The TCR originated in a woman in her 30s in good health. Sequenced: blood. This chain's CDR3 is CASSLEYSSQPQHF. CDR3 nucleotide sequence: TGTGCCAGCAGCTTAGAGTATAGCAGTCAGCCCCAGCATTTT.